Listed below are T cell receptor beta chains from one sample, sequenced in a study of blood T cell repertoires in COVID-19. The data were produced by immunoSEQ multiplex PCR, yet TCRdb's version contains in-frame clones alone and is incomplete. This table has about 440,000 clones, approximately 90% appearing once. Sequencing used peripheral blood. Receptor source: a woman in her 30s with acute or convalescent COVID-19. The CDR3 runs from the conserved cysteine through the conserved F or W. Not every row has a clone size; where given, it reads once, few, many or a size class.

CASRPGTDTQYF,TRBV6-5,NA,TRBJ2-3
CASSANSGYEQYF,TRBV5-1,few,TRBJ2-7
CATSRDRERGNTGELFF,TRBV15,NA,TRBJ2-2
CASSFPSSYEQYF,TRBV5-5,NA,TRBJ2-7
CASSQKTGQGMYEQYF,TRBV4-2,NA,TRBJ2-7
CATSGVVGTAEETQYF,TRBV24-1,NA,TRBJ2-5
CASSLSRREWNYEQYF,TRBV27,NA,TRBJ2-7
CASTDQETQYF,TRBV12-3/TRBV12-4,NA,TRBJ2-5
CASSQERTKNTEAFF,TRBV14,NA,TRBJ1-1
CASSHGTSWTYEQYF,TRBV7-9,NA,TRBJ2-7
CASSLGTGEEDTQYF,TRBV28,NA,TRBJ2-3
CASKYVGASTEAFF,TRBV5-6,NA,TRBJ1-1
CASSLTSFYEQYF,TRBV11-2,NA,TRBJ2-7
CASSGYRDRGPPSYNEQFF,TRBV9,NA,TRBJ2-1
CASSYSRTQETQYF,TRBV6-5,NA,TRBJ2-5
CASSDNRGSSPLHF,TRBV2,few,TRBJ1-6
CASKTGGGNQPQHF,TRBV2,NA,TRBJ1-5
CATSPGTGPNWNGEPQHF,TRBV28,NA,TRBJ1-5
CASSVRDLDTQYF,TRBV7-3,NA,TRBJ2-3
CASSNWTKGEQFF,TRBV12-3/TRBV12-4,NA,TRBJ2-1
CAWSVGSSISGANVLTF,TRBV30,NA,TRBJ2-6
CASSQVPGGNSPLHF,TRBV3-1/TRBV3-2,NA,TRBJ1-6